The 2 T cell receptor beta chains listed next were all sequenced from one sample in a study of blood T cell repertoires in COVID-19 (dated by TCRdb to about 2020). The protocol used for the library was the immunoSEQ multiplex PCR assay. The clones in this table, taken by TCRdb from immuneACCESS, are in-frame only. Not every clone is retained; where verified, under half of the shortfall comes from an unresolved V gene, and the cause of the rest is unknown. Counted in this sample were 200,000 to 250,000 clones; approximately 85% of them appeared once. Jointly, the top ten make up approximately 0.89% of the sample. The sample taken for sequencing was peripheral blood. Every receptor here comes from a middle-aged man with acute or convalescent COVID-19.

This clone was picked up one time. CDR3 sequence: CASSLDLGTVKETQYF. The CDR3 bases are TGTGCCAGCAGCTTAGACCTCGGGACAGTAAAAGAGACCCAGTACTTC. V gene TRBV7-9 combines with J gene TRBJ2-5; 7 nucleotides agree with TRBD1. The CDR3 has 16 amino acids. Germline trimming cut 1 base from V and 3 bases from J; bases unmatched to any gene: 8. Germline CDR1 and CDR2: SEHNR and FQNEAQ (reference sequence).

This clone was recorded a few times. The chain is built from TRBV11-2 and TRBJ1-3, with 7 bases aligning to TRBD1. Per germline, CDR1 SGHAT and CDR2 FQNNGV. Trimming cost V 1 base and J 3 bases; bases outside gene matches: 12. This CDR3 spans 18 amino acids. This CDR3 is CASSLGRQGPAFGNTIYF. In nucleotides, the CDR3 is TGTGCCAGCAGCTTAGGACGACAGGGACCGGCCTTTGGAAACACCATATATTTT.